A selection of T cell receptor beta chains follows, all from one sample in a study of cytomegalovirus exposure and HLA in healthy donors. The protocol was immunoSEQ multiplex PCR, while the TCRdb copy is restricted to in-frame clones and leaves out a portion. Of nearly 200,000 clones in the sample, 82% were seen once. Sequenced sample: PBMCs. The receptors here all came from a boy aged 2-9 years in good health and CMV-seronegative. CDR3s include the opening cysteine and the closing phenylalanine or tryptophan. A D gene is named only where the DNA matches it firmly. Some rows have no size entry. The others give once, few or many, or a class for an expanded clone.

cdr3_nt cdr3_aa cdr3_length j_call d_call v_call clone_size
TGTGCCAGCAGCTCCGGGACAGGGGAATCTAACTATGGCTACACCTTC CASSSGTGESNYGYTF 16 TRBJ1-2 TRBD1 TRBV13 -
TGCGCCAGCAGCCCCCCCGGAGACCATGAGCAGTTCTTC CASSPPGDHEQFF 13 TRBJ2-1 - TRBV4-3 -
TGTGCCAGCAGCTTAGGAGGGAACTATGGCTACACCTTC CASSLGGNYGYTF 13 TRBJ1-2 - TRBV7-9 -
TGTGCCAGCAGCCCGAAACTAGCGGGGGGCAATGAGCAGTTCTTC CASSPKLAGGNEQFF 15 TRBJ2-1 TRBD2 TRBV5-4 few
TGTGCCATCAGGCGAAACGCCAGGGGCGAGCAGTACTTC CAIRRNARGEQYF 13 TRBJ2-7 - TRBV10-3 -
TGTGCCAGCAGTTTATTCGGACTAGCGGGAGCGGATACGCAGTATTTT CASSLFGLAGADTQYF 16 TRBJ2-3 TRBD2 TRBV27 -
TGTGCCAGCAGTTGGGGGGAAACTGAAGCTTTCTTT CASSWGETEAFF 12 TRBJ1-1 - TRBV6-5 -
TGTGCCAGCAGATTGGCTAGCACAGATACGCAGTATTTT CASRLASTDTQYF 13 TRBJ2-3 - TRBV5-4 -
TGTGCCAGCAGCCAAGAGGGCGTGCGTCCCGGGGAGCTGTTTTTT CASSQEGVRPGELFF 15 TRBJ2-2 - TRBV4-2 -
TGCGCCAGCAGTCGTGTCGTCAGGGATGTCGAGCAGTACTTC CASSRVVRDVEQYF 14 TRBJ2-7 - TRBV23-1 -
TGCGCCAGCAGCGACAGACAGGGGCATGGTTCACCCCTCCACTTT CASSDRQGHGSPLHF 15 TRBJ1-6 TRBD1 TRBV4-3 -
TGCGCCAGCAGCCAAGTGTTCACGGCGAACACCGGGGAGCTGTTTTTT CASSQVFTANTGELFF 16 TRBJ2-2 - TRBV4-3 -
TGTGCCAGCAGCTCCGAGGGACAGCGCAATCAGCCCCAGCATTTT CASSSEGQRNQPQHF 15 TRBJ1-5 TRBD1 TRBV7-2 -
TGTGCTAGCAGCCGCAGACAGGGTACAGATACGCAGTATTTT CASSRRQGTDTQYF 14 TRBJ2-3 TRBD1 TRBV7-7 -
TGTGCCAGCAGCTTGGCGCCGTCGGGAGAGCTGTTTTTT CASSLAPSGELFF 13 TRBJ2-2 - TRBV7-2 -
TGCGCCAGCAGATTTTCCCCTAGCGGGGCCTTTCAATACACCGGGGAGCTGTTTTTT CASRFSPSGAFQYTGELFF 19 TRBJ2-2 TRBD2 TRBV5-1 -
TGTGCCAGCAGCCAGCCCAATACAGGGGTAAATGAAAAACTGTTTTTT CASSQPNTGVNEKLFF 16 TRBJ1-4 TRBD1 TRBV7-2 -
TGTGCCAGCAGCCAGGAGGGGGAGACCCAGTACTTC CASSQEGETQYF 12 TRBJ2-5 - TRBV4-2 -
TGTGCCAGCAGCTTAGTTCCGATCACTAGCACAGATACGCAGTATTTT CASSLVPITSTDTQYF 16 TRBJ2-3 - TRBV7-2 -
TGTGCCAGTACCCGGGGGGGCAGTGAAAAACTGTTTTTT CASTRGGSEKLFF 13 TRBJ1-4 - TRBV19 -
TGCGCCAGCAGCCCGGGAGGGACAGGGTACTACGAGCAGTACTTC CASSPGGTGYYEQYF 15 TRBJ2-7 - TRBV5-1 once
TGCGCCAGCAGAGACAGGGGGCGAGGTGGCTACACCTTC CASRDRGRGGYTF 13 TRBJ1-2 TRBD1 TRBV4-3 -
TGTGCCAGCAGCCAAGAGATCCCCCAAGCAGGGGATGGCTACACCTTC CASSQEIPQAGDGYTF 16 TRBJ1-2 - TRBV4-2 -
TGTGCCAGCAGCGCAATAGCGGGGACAGATACGCAGTATTTT CASSAIAGTDTQYF 14 TRBJ2-3 TRBD2 TRBV7-9 -
TGTGCCAGCAGCTTGTCTCTGGGACAGAACAACAATGAGCAGTTCTTC CASSLSLGQNNNEQFF 16 TRBJ2-1 TRBD1 TRBV5-6 -
TGTGCCAGCTCAGAACAGGTGAACACTGAAGCTTTCTTT CASSEQVNTEAFF 13 TRBJ1-1 - TRBV18 -